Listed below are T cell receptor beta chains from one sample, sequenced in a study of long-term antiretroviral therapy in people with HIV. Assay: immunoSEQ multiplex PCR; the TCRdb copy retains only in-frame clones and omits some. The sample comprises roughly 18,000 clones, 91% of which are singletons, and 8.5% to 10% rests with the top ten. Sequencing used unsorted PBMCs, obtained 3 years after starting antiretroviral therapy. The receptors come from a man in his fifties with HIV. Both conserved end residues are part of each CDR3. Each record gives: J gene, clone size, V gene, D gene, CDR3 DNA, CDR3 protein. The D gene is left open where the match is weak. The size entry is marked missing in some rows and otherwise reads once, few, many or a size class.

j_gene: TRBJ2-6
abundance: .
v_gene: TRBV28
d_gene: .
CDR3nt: TGTGCCAGCAGTGAAGGGGCGGCTGGGGCCAACGTCCTGACTTTC
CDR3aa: CASSEGAAGANVLTF

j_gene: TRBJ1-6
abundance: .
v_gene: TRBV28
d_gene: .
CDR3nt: TGTGCCAGCAGTTATAATTCACCCCTCCACTTT
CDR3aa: CASSYNSPLHF

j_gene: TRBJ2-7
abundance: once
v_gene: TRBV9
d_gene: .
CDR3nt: TGTGCCAGCAGTGCCGGACAGCTCTACGAGCAGTACTTC
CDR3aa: CASSAGQLYEQYF

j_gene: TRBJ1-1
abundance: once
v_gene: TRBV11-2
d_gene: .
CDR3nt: TGTGCCAGCAGCTCCCGGAACACTGAAGCTTTCTTT
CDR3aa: CASSSRNTEAFF

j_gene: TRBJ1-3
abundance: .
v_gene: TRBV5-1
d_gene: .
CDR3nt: TGCGCCAGCAGCCAAGGACTTCCCTCTGGAAACACCATATATTTT
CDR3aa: CASSQGLPSGNTIYF

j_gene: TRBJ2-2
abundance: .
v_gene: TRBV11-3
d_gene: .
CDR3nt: TGTGCCAGCAGCCCCCTCCGGACCGGGGAGCTGTTTTTT
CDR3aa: CASSPLRTGELFF

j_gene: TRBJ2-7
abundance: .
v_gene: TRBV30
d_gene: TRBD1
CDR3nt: TGTGCCTGGAGTGTGAAGGGGGCCGACGAGCAGTACTTC
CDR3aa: CAWSVKGADEQYF

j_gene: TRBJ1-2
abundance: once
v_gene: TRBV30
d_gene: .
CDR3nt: TGTGCCTGGATCTATAATACAGGCGGCTACACCTTC
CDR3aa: CAWIYNTGGYTF

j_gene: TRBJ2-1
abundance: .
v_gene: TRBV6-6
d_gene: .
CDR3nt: TGTGCCAGCAGTGCCCTTTCTGGCAATGAGCAGTTCTTC
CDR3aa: CASSALSGNEQFF

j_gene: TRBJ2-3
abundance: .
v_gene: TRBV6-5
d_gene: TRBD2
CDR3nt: TGTGCCAGCAGCCTAGCGGGGGGGTCCACAGATACGCAGTATTTT
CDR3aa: CASSLAGGSTDTQYF

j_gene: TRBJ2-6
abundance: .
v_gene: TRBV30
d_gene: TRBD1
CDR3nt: TGTGCCTGGAGTGGGGTGGGACAGATCTCTGGGGCCAACGTCCTGACTTTC
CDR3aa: CAWSGVGQISGANVLTF

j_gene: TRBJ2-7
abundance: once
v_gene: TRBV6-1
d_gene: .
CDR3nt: TGTGCCAGCAGGGGGGGTAGGAACGAGCAGTACTTC
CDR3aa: CASRGGRNEQYF

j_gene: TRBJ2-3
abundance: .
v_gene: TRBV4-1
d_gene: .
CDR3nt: TGCGCCAGCAGCCAAGAGTGGGGCCGGAGCACAGATACGCAGTATTTT
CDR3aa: CASSQEWGRSTDTQYF

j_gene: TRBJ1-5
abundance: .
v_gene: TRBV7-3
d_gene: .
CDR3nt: TGTGCCAGCAGCTTAACGTATCGAGGGGATAGCAATCAGCCCCAGCATTTT
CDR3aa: CASSLTYRGDSNQPQHF

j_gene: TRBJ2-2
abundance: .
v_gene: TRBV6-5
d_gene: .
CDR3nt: TGTGCCAGCAGTTACGACAGAGTCACCGGGGAGCTGTTTTTT
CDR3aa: CASSYDRVTGELFF

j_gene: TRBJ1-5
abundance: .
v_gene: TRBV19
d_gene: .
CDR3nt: TGTGCCAGTACCGATATCGACTTTGGGGCGGACAATCAGCCCCAGCATTTT
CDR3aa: CASTDIDFGADNQPQHF

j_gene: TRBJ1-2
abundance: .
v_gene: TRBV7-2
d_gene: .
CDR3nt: TGTGCCAGCAGCTTAGTAGGGCGGACTCACTACACCTTC
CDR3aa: CASSLVGRTHYTF

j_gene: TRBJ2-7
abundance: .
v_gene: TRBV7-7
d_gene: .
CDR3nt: TGTGCCAGCAGCTTAGACAGGTTGGCCGAGCAGTACTTC
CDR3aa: CASSLDRLAEQYF

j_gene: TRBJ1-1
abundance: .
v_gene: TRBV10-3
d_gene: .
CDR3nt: TGTGCCATCAGTGACCCACAGGGCACTGAAGCTTTCTTT
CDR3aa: CAISDPQGTEAFF

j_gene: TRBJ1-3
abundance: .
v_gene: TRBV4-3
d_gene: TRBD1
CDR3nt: TGCGCCAGCAGCCAAGATCAGGGGGTGTCTGGAAACACCATATATTTT
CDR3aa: CASSQDQGVSGNTIYF

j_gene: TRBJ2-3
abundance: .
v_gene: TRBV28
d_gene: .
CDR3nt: TGTGCCAGCAGTTTAGTCGGGGACGACACAGATACGCAGTATTTT
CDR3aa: CASSLVGDDTDTQYF

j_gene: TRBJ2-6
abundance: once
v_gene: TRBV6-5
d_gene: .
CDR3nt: TGTGCCAGCAGTTACTCGTCTGGGGCCAACGTCCTGACTTTC
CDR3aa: CASSYSSGANVLTF

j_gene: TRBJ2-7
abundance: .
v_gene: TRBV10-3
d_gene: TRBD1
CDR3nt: TGTGCCATCAGGGGGACAGGCTACGAGCAGTACTTC
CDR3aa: CAIRGTGYEQYF

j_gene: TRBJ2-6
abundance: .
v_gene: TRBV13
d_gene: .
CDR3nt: TGTGCCAGCAGCTTAGGGGGTTCTGGGGCCAACGTCCTGACTTTC
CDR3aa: CASSLGGSGANVLTF

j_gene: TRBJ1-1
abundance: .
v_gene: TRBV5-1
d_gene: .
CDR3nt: TGCGCCAGCAGCTTGGTAATTGGACCTGGCCGTGAAGCTTTCTTT
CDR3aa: CASSLVIGPGREAFF

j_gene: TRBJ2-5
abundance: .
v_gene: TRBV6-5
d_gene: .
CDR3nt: TGTGCCAGCAGTTACGAAGGCACAGAAGGGACCCAGTACTTC
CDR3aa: CASSYEGTEGTQYF

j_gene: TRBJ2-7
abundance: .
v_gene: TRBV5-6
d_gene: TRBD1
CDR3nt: TGTGCCAGCAGCTTGGGGGGGACAGGGGTAACCTACGAGCAGTACTTC
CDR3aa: CASSLGGTGVTYEQYF

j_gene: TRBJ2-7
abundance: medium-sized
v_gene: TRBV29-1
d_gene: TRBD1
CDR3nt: TGCAGCGCGGGACAGACCTACGAGCAGTACTTC
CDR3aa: CSAGQTYEQYF

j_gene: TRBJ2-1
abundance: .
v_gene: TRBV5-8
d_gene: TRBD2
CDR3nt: TGTGCCAGCAGCCCTGGGACTAGCCCCTCGAATGAGCAGTTCTTC
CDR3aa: CASSPGTSPSNEQFF

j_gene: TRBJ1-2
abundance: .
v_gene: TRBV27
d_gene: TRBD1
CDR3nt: TGTGCCAGCGGCGACAGGGCACCTCTCTATGGCTACACCTTC
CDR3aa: CASGDRAPLYGYTF

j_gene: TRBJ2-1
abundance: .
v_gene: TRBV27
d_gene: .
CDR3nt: TGTGCCAGCAGTTTCGTCGAGGGGAGGAATGAGCAGTTCTTC
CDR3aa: CASSFVEGRNEQFF

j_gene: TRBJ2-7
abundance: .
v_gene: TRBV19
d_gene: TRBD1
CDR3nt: TGTGCCAGTAGCCCTTCTCAGGGGGCTTCGTTGTACTTC
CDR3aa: CASSPSQGASLYF

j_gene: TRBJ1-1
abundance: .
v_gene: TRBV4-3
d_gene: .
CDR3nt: TGCGCCAGCAGCCAACGTCGCGCCGGACTGACTGAAGCTTTCTTT
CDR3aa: CASSQRRAGLTEAFF

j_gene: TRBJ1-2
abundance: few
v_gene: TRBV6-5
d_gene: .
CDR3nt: TGTGCCAGCAGCGCCACGACGGGGTTCTATGGCTACACCTTC
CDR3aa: CASSATTGFYGYTF

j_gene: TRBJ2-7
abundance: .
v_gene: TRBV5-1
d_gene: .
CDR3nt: TGCGCCAGCAGCTGGAGAGCGGGTAGCTCCTACGAGCAGTACTTC
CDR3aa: CASSWRAGSSYEQYF

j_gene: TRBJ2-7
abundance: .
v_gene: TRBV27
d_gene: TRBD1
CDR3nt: TGTGCCAGCAGTTTCCTCATTACGGGACAGGGCCTGGAGCAGTACTTC
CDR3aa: CASSFLITGQGLEQYF

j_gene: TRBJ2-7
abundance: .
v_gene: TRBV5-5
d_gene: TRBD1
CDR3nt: TGTGCCAGCAGCTTCGACAGGGGCTCCTACGAGCAGTACTTC
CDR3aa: CASSFDRGSYEQYF

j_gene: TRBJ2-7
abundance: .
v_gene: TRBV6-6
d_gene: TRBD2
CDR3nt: TGTGCCAGCAGGCTCGGGACTAGCGGGTCCTACGAGCAGTACTTC
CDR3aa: CASRLGTSGSYEQYF

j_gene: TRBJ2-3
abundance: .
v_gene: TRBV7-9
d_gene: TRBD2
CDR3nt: TGTGCCAGCAGCTATCTAGCGGGGGGGCCAGATACGCAGTATTTT
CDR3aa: CASSYLAGGPDTQYF

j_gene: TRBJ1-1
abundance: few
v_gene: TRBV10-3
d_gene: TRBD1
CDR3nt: TGTGCCGCCCGACAGGGGATGAACACTGAAGCTTTCTTT
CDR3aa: CAARQGMNTEAFF

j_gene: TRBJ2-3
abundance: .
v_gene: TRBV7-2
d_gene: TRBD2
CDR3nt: TGTGCCAGCAGCTCCAGCCATGGCAGCGGGGGGGCAGGTGATACGCAGTATTTT
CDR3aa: CASSSSHGSGGAGDTQYF

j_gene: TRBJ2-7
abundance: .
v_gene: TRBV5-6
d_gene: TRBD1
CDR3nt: TGTGCCAGCAGCCCTTTTGGGGGCAGGGGGCGTTGGTACTTC
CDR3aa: CASSPFGGRGRWYF

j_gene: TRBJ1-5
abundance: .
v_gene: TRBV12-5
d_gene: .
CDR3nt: TGTGCTAGTGGTTTGGAATCAGGGGCCAACCAGCCCCAGCATTTT
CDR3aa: CASGLESGANQPQHF

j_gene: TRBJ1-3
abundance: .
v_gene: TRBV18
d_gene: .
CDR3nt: TGTGCCAGCTCTCCGTTCGGTACAGGTTTACTTTTCTCTGGAAACACCATATATTTT
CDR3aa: CASSPFGTGLLFSGNTIYF

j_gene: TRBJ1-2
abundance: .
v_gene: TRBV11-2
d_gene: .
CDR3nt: TGTGCCAGCACCCCTCGGGGGGTAGGTGGCTACACCTTC
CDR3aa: CASTPRGVGGYTF

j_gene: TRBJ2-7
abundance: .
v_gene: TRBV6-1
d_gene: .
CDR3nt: TGTGCCAGCAGGCTAGGACAGAGCTCCTACGAGCAGTACTTC
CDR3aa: CASRLGQSSYEQYF

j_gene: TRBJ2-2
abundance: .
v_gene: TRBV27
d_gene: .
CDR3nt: TGTGCCAGCAGTTTATGGGGTCCTAGCAGGGCCACCGGGGAGCTGTTTTTT
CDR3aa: CASSLWGPSRATGELFF

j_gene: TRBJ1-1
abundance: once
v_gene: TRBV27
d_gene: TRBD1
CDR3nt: TGTGCCAGCAGTATGTACAGGGGCACTGAAGCTTTCTTT
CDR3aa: CASSMYRGTEAFF

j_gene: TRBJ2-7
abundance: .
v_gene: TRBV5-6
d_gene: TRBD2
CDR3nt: TGTGCCAGCAGCCGCGGGGGGCAGGGCGGATTCGAGCAGTACTTC
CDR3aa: CASSRGGQGGFEQYF

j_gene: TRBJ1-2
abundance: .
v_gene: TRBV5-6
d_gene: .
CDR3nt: TGTGCCAGCAGCTGGGACATAGCAGGGTATGGCTACACCTTC
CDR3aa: CASSWDIAGYGYTF

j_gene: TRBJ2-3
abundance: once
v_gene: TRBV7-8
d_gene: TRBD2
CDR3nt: TGTGCCAGCAGCTCAAGGGGGACTAGCGTATCCACAGATACGCAGTATTTT
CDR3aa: CASSSRGTSVSTDTQYF

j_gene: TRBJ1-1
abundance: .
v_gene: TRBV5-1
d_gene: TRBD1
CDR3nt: TGCGCCAGCAGCTACCGGGACAGGGGGGGAACTGAAGCTTTCTTT
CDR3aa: CASSYRDRGGTEAFF

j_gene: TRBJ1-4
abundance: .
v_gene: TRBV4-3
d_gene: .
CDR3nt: TGCGCCAGCAGCCAAGGGCCTGAGACTAATGAAAAACTGTTTTTT
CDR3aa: CASSQGPETNEKLFF

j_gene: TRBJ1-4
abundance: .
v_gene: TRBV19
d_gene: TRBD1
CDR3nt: TGTGCCAGTAGTATTGACGAGACAGGGATCTACGAAAAACTGTTTTTT
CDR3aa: CASSIDETGIYEKLFF

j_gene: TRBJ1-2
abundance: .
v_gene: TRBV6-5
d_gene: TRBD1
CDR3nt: TGTGCCAGCAGCCGTCCCGGGACAGGGGGCGAGGGCTACACCTTC
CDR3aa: CASSRPGTGGEGYTF

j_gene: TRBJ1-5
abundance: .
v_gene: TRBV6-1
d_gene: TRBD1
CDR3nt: TGTGCCAGCAGTGTCACAGGGGGCGGGAGCAATCAGCCCCAGCATTTT
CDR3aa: CASSVTGGGSNQPQHF

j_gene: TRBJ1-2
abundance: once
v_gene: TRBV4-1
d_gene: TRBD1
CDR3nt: TGCGCCAGCAGCCTAGGTTCCAGGGGGCCCTATGGCTACACCTTC
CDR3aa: CASSLGSRGPYGYTF

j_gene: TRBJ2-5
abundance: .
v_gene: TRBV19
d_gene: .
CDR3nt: TGTGCCAGTAGTATTACCGGGGGCTCCGGGGAGACCCAGTACTTC
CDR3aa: CASSITGGSGETQYF